This T cell receptor (beta chain) was obtained from a study of human T cells and chemical hapten exposure. TCRdb re-called the RACE reads through MiXCR, storing one row per CDR3 protein. Here the sample spans some 100,000 distinct CDR3 sequences, roughly a tenth being singletons. This CDR3 contains 13 residues. V was clipped by 4 bases and J by 4 bases, with 10 bases between them. Germline-derived CDR1 and CDR2 are SGHTA and FQGNSA. Time point of the sample: patch test 2, 6 weeks after DPC sensitization. Documented treatment: therapeutic diphenylcyclopropenone sensitization with weekly scalp DPC. The clonotype was recovered from a woman in her thirties or forties with alopecia areata. Some clones in this sample may be carry-over from other donors' samples. V is TRBV7-2 and J is TRBJ1-2, with D unresolved. The specimen was whole blood, collected in connection with sensitization to the hapten diphenylcyclopropenone (DPC). The CDR3 DNA sequence: TGTGCCAGCAGCTCCGGACCCCGCTATGGCTACACCTTC. Translated, it gives CASSSGPRYGYTF.